One and the same sample provided the 18 T cell receptor beta chains below, sequenced in a study of resident and recirculating memory T cells in vitiligo. Measured with immunoSEQ multiplex PCR; TCRdb has only the in-frame clones, and not every one. The table includes 70,000 to 75,000 clones, 80% to 95% detected once. Sample: blood. These receptors all come from a male donor with vitiligo.

V gene TRBV27 combines with J gene TRBJ2-7; possible D gene TRBD1, 5 bases. The V end was cut by 4 bases, the J end by 3 bases, with 10 bases between. Germline V lookup: CDR1 MNHEY, CDR2 SMNVEV (reference sequence). The CDR3 covers 13 residues. The CDR3 spells CASSWAGNYEQYF. For the CDR3, the DNA is TGTGCCAGCAGTTGGGCAGGGAACTACGAGCAGTACTTC.

The chain employs TRBV2 and TRBJ1-1; 8 nucleotides agree with TRBD1. The CDR3 sequence is 12 residues long. V was clipped by 7 bases and J by 3 bases; unmatched bases: 1. From germline, CDR1 is SNHLY and CDR2 FYNNEI. CDR3 coding DNA: TGTGCCAGCAAGACAGGGGACACTGAAGCTTTCTTT. Translating it yields CASKTGDTEAFF.

This chain joins TRBV28 and TRBJ1-3, with 8 positions matching TRBD1. Germline V CDR1 and CDR2: MDHEN, SYDVKM. Germline trimming cut 6 bases from V and 3 bases from J; bases unmatched to any gene: 7. The CDR3 runs 15 residues. Here the CDR3 DNA reads TGTGCCAGCAGATCACAGGGGGTAGGTGGAAACACCATATATTTT. Translating gives CASRSQGVGGNTIYF.

The chain joins TRBV9 to TRBJ1-1, with a tentative D call TRBD1 (5 bases). Germline V CDR1 and CDR2: SGDLS, YYNGEE. This CDR3 has 14 amino acids. V lost 2 bases, J lost 4 bases, and 12 bases lay in between. The CDR3 region is CASSVTPGGTEAFF. DNA for the CDR3: TGTGCCAGCAGCGTGACTCCCGGGGGCACTGAAGCTTTCTTT. Drawing the rest from reference TRBV9 and TRBJ1-1, the complete variable domain is DSGVTQTPKHLITATGQRVTLRCSPRSGDLSVYWYQQSLDQGLQFLIQYYNGEERAKGNILERFSAQQFPDLHSELNLSSLELGDSALYFCASSVTPGGTEAFFGQGTRLTVV.

V gene TRBV11-2 combines with J gene TRBJ1-1; possibly TRBD1 for D (5 bases). This CDR3 has 14 amino acids. The germline V gene encodes CDR1 SGHAT and CDR2 FQNNGV. V was shortened by 3 bases and J by 2 bases, with 10 bases between the two germline ends. Here the CDR3 DNA reads TGTGCCAGCAGCTTGTGGAGGGGTAACACTGAAGCTTTCTTT. Translating it yields CASSLWRGNTEAFF.

The chain uses TRBV6-5 and TRBJ1-4; TRBD1 matches at 11 bases. Germline V gene data show CDR1 as MNHEY and CDR2 as SVGAGI. With 4 bases clipped from V and 8 bases from J, the junction kept 9 bases outside the gene matches. This CDR3 has 16 residues. This CDR3 is CASSSHSGTGGEKLFF. The CDR3 DNA follows: TGTGCCAGCAGTTCCCATTCCGGGACAGGGGGAGAAAAACTGTTTTTT.

The V call is TRBV5-4, the J call TRBJ2-2; 13 bases agree with TRBD2. CDR1 is SGHNT and CDR2 is YYREEE in the germline V gene (reference sequence). The length of the CDR3 is 16 residues. The J segment lost 6 bases and the V segment lost 4 bases, leaving 6 bases of the junction unmatched. CDR3 in DNA: TGTGCCAGCAGCGAGGGGACTAGCGGGGTGGCCGGGGAGCTGTTTTTT. It codes for CASSEGTSGVAGELFF.

The chain employs TRBV18 and TRBJ1-6; D possibly corresponds to TRBD1 (5 bases). V was shortened by 2 bases and J by 5 bases, with 10 bases between the two germline ends. The CDR3 length is 15 residues. Germline V gives CDR1 KGHSH, CDR2 LQKENI. CDR3 DNA sequence: TGTGCCAGCTCACCAGGACCGGGGGATAATTCACCCCTCCACTTT. It translates to CASSPGPGDNSPLHF.

The chain links TRBV4-3 to TRBJ1-2; TRBD1 might be the D (6 bases). Germline V gene data show CDR1 as LGHNA and CDR2 as YSLEER. The V end was cut by 1 base, the J end by 2 bases, with 14 bases between. This CDR3 has 16 amino acids. The CDR3 DNA reads as TGCGCCAGCAGCCAAGGAGGTGGGGGCGGCAACTATGGCTACACCTTC. This encodes CASSQGGGGGNYGYTF.

This clone appeared a single time. The V gene is TRBV7-9, the J gene TRBJ2-5; D not certain. CDR1 SEHNR and CDR2 FQNEAQ come from the germline V gene (reference sequence). The CDR3 consists of 14 residues. V was clipped by 1 base and J by 5 bases, with 11 bases between them. CDR3: CASSLDNAEETQYF. CDR3 DNA: TGTGCCAGCAGCTTAGATAATGCCGAGGAGACCCAGTACTTC.

The chain couples TRBV27 to TRBJ2-7; D might be TRBD1 (5 bases). V lost 2 bases, J lost 2 bases, and 10 bases lay in between. This CDR3 has 14 residues. Per the germline V gene, CDR1 is MNHEY and CDR2 is SMNVEV (reference sequence). The CDR3 is CASSLRGRTYEQYF. The CDR3 DNA is TGTGCCAGCAGTTTAAGGGGCAGGACCTACGAGCAGTACTTC.

This chain uses TRBV7-2 with TRBJ1-6, with 8 nucleotides matching TRBD1. The trim removed 4 bases at V and 9 bases at J, leaving 11 bases unmatched. The CDR3 is 16 amino acids. Per the germline V gene, CDR1 is SGHTA and CDR2 is FQGNSA. CDR3 in DNA: TGTGCCAGCAGCTCCAATCCATTACAGGGGGGTTCACCCCTCCACTTT. Protein sequence: CASSSNPLQGGSPLHF. Drawing the rest from reference TRBV7-2 and TRBJ1-6, the complete variable domain is GAGVSQSPSNKVTEKGKDVELRCDPISGHTALYWYRQSLGQGLEFLIYFQGNSAPDKSGLPSDRFSAERTGGSVSTLTIQRTQQEDSAVYLCASSSNPLQGGSPLHFGNGTRLTVT.

The chain couples TRBV2 to TRBJ2-5; D is possibly TRBD2 (6 bases). The CDR3 loop spans 14 amino acids. Germline V gene sequence: CDR1 SNHLY, CDR2 FYNNEI. With 7 bases removed from V and 2 bases from J, the gap between germline ends came to 14 bases. DNA for the CDR3: TGTGCCAGCAAAGGCGGGGTCTCTCAAGAGACCCAGTACTTC. As protein: CASKGGVSQETQYF. Drawing the rest from reference TRBV2 and TRBJ2-5, the complete variable domain is EPEVTQTPSHQVTQMGQEVILRCVPISNHLYFYWYRQILGQKVEFLVSFYNNEISEKSEIFDDQFSVERPDGSNFTLKIRSTKLEDSAMYFCASKGGVSQETQYFGPGTRLLVL.

The rearrangement uses TRBV4-2 and TRBJ2-1; 10 bases match TRBD2. Trimming took 0 bases from V and 0 from J; bases not matched to a gene: 11. The CDR3 contains 20 residues. CDR1 and CDR2 from the germline V gene are LGHNA and YNFKEQ. This CDR3 reads CASSQESSGGDYGSYNEQFF. The DNA for the CDR3 is TGTGCCAGCAGCCAAGAGTCGAGCGGGGGGGACTATGGCTCCTACAATGAGCAGTTCTTC.

V gene TRBV11-2 combines with J gene TRBJ2-7, with D uncertain. Germline V gives CDR1 SGHAT, CDR2 FQNNGV. CDR3 length: 13 residues. V was pared by 0 bases and J by 6 bases, with 9 bases between. CDR3 DNA sequence: TGTGCCAGCAGCTTAGAGCCCCGTAGCGAGCAGTACTTC. This translates into CASSLEPRSEQYF. Filled out from reference TRBV11-2 and TRBJ2-7, the complete variable domain reads EAGVAQSPRYKIIEKRQSVAFWCNPISGHATLYWYQQILGQGPKLLIQFQNNGVVDDSQLPKDRFSAERLKGVDSTLKIQPAKLEDSAVYLCASSLEPRSEQYFGPGTRLTVT.

V and J are TRBV4-3 and TRBJ2-5; 12 bases align to TRBD2. The V and J ends lost 0 bases and 2 bases, in that order; junction bases with no gene match: 7. The CDR3 contains 18 residues. Per germline, CDR1 LGHNA and CDR2 YSLEER. CDR3: CASSQDLAGGPWQETQYF. The CDR3 DNA reads TGCGCCAGCAGCCAAGACCTAGCGGGGGGGCCGTGGCAAGAGACCCAGTACTTC.

The chain recombines TRBV2 with TRBJ1-3; no reliable D call. CDR3 size: 14 residues. Trimming pared 10 bases from V and 0 bases from J, leaving 13 bases between. Germline V gives CDR1 SNHLY, CDR2 FYNNEI. In DNA, the CDR3 is TGTGCCATCAAATGGGCCCCCTCTGGAAACACCATATATTTT. It translates to CAIKWAPSGNTIYF.

The chain combines TRBV12-5 with TRBJ2-4; weak D call: TRBD1 (6 bases). CDR3 length: 17 residues. The V end was cut by 6 bases, the J end by 8 bases, with 26 bases between. The germline gives CDR1 LGHNT, CDR2 FRNRAP. CDR3 sequence reads: CASGTRGDTFGKDIQYF. CDR3 in DNA: TGTGCTAGTGGGACCCGTGGGGACACCTTCGGGAAAGACATTCAGTACTTC.